Each of the 9 T cell receptor beta chains below was sequenced from the same sample in a study of vaccination effects on CD4 cells after COVID-19. Clones were read by immunoSEQ multiplex PCR, and TCRdb kept only the in-frame ones, dropping some. The table shows some 60,000 clones, with around 77% occurring only once. These receptors' antigens are unknown. Antigen-specific CD4+ T cells were first expanded with viral peptide pools by the ViraFEST assay and only then sequenced. Following a 10-day culture, CD4+ T cells were purified. According to the study, vaccine recipients showed no prior SARS-CoV-2 infection and negative nucleocapsid antibodies. Sequenced material: CD4+ T cells from PBMCs cultured with HCoV-NL63 spike peptides, taken before COVID-19 vaccination. Every receptor here comes from a human donor who received a COVID-19 vaccine.

The V gene is TRBV18, the J gene TRBJ2-7, with D unresolved. Germline CDR1 reads KGHSH; CDR2 reads LQKENI. V lost 6 bases, J lost 2 bases, and 11 bases lay in between. The length of the CDR3 is 13 residues. The CDR3 nucleotides are TGTGCCAGCTCGAGTGACGGAACCTACGAGCAGTACGTC. This translates into CASSSDGTYEQYV.

This clone is medium-sized in the sample. V is TRBV7-2 and J is TRBJ1-2; 9 bases fit TRBD1. CDR1 is SGHTA, CDR2 FQGNSA, per germline. The CDR3 is made up of 14 amino acids. V shed 5 bases and J 5 bases; nucleotides not matched to a gene: 6. CDR3 residues: CASSPRDRVYGYTF. CDR3 nucleotide sequence: TGTGCCAGCAGCCCACGGGACAGGGTATATGGCTACACCTTC.

CDR3 DNA sequence: TGTGCCTGGAGTCGATTGGGGACCTCTAGCAATCAGCCCCAGCATTTT. It yields the protein CAWSRLGTSSNQPQHF. V is TRBV30 and J is TRBJ1-5; the D gene is possibly TRBD1 (5 bases). This CDR3 has 16 residues. V was shortened by 2 bases and J by 0 bases, with 14 bases between the two germline ends. Germline CDR1 GTSNPN, CDR2 SVGIG (reference sequence).

CDR3 DNA: TGTGCCAGCAGTTTAGCCCTGAGGGGAGGCTACACCTTC. Protein product: CASSLALRGGYTF. V usage is TRBV28 and J usage is TRBJ1-2; the D gene is possibly TRBD1 (5 bases). The CDR3 has 13 residues. Germline V gene lookup returns CDR1 MDHEN and CDR2 SYDVKM. The germline V and J ends were trimmed by 2 bases and 8 bases, with 12 bases remaining between them.

This sequence joins TRBV13 and TRBJ2-5, with D possibly TRBD1 on 6 matching bases. This CDR3 is built from 16 residues. Germline-derived CDR1 and CDR2 are PRHDT and FYEKMQ (reference sequence). Trimming stripped 0 bases from V and 1 base from J, with 12 bases between. The CDR3 loop is CASSLGPRGFQETQYF. DNA for the CDR3: TGTGCCAGCAGCTTAGGACCCAGGGGATTCCAAGAGACCCAGTACTTC.

The chain carries TRBV11-3 and TRBJ2-1, with D possibly being TRBD1 (6 bases). The CDR3 extends over 15 amino acids. The germline gives CDR1 SGHNT, CDR2 YENEEA. V was trimmed by 7 bases and J by 0 bases, leaving 13 bases between them. CDR3 amino acids: CASTPLGGSYNEQFF. The CDR3 DNA reads TGTGCCAGCACACCATTAGGGGGCTCCTACAATGAGCAGTTCTTC.

This clone came up a few times. The chain recombines TRBV30 with TRBJ1-2; 8 bases fit TRBD1. This CDR3 comprises 15 residues. CDR1 is GTSNPN and CDR2 is SVGIG in the germline V gene (reference sequence). The ends lost 0 bases at V and 0 bases at J; junction bases unmatched: 3. CDR3 in amino acids: CAWSVPDRANYGYTF. The CDR3, as DNA: TGTGCCTGGAGTGTACCGGACAGGGCTAACTATGGCTACACCTTC.

This chain uses TRBV29-1 with TRBJ1-2; 7 nucleotides match TRBD1. The length of the CDR3 is 13 residues. Germline CDR1 is SQVTM and CDR2 is ANQGSEA. V lost 7 bases and J lost 0; bases outside the gene matches: 5. The CDR3 protein is CSESRGANYGYTF. CDR3 sequence (DNA): TGCAGCGAATCCAGGGGGGCTAACTATGGCTACACCTTC.

This clone appeared a few times. The chain links TRBV12-5 to TRBJ1-6, with unresolved D. The length of the CDR3 is 14 residues. V dropped 4 bases and J dropped 9 bases, with 13 bases sitting between them. Germline V gene lookup returns CDR1 LGHNT and CDR2 FRNRAP. Here the CDR3 DNA reads TGTGCTAGTGGTTCGGGCAATGGTGGTTCACCCCTCCACTTT. Translated: CASGSGNGGSPLHF.